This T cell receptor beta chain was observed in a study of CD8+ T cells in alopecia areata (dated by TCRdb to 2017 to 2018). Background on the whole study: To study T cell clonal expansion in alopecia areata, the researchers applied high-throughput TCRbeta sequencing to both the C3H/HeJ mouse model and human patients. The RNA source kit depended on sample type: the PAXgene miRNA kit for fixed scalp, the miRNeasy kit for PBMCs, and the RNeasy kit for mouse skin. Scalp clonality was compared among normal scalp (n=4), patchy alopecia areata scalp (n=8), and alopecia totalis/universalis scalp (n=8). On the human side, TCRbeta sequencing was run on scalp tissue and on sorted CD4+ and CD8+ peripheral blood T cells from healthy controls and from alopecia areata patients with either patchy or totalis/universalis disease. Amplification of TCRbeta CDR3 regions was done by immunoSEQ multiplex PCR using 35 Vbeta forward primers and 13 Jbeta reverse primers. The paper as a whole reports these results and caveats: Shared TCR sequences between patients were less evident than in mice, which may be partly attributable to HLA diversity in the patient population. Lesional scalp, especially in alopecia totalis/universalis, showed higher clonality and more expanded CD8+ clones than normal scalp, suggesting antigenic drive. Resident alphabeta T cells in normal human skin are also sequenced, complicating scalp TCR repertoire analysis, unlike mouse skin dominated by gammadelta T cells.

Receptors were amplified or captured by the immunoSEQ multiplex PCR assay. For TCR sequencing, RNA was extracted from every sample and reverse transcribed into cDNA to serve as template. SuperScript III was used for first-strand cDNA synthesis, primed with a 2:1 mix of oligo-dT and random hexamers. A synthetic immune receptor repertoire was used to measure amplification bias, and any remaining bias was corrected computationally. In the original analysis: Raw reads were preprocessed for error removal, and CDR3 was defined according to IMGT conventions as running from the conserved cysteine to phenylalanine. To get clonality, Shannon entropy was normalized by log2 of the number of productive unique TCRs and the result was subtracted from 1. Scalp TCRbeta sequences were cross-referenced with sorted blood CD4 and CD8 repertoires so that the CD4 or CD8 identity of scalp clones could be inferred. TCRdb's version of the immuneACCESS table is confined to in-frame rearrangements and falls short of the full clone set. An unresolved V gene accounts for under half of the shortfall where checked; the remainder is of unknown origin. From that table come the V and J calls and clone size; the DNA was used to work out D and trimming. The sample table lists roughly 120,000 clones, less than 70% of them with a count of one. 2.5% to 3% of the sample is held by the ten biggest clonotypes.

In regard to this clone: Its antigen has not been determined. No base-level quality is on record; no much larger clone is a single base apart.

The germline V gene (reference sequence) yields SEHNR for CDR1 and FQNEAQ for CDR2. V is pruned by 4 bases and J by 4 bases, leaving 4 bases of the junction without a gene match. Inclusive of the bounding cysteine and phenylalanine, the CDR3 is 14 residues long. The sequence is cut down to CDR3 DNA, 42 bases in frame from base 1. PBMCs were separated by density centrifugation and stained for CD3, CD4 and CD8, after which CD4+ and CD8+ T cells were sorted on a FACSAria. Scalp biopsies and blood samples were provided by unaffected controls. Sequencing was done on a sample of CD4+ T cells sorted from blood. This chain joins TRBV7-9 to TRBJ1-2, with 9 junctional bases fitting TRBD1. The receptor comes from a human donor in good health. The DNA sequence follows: TGTGCCAGCAGCTCGGACAGGGGCGGCTATGGCTACACCTTC. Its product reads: CASSSDRGGYGYTF.